The present TCR beta chain was sequenced within a study of a mutant IDH1 vaccine in newly diagnosed glioma (dated by TCRdb to the early 2020s). Context from the whole study: Of the 32 treated patients, roughly 60% were male and around 40% were female, and the mean age was roughly 38 years. Peripheral blood was drawn at six visits: V03 (baseline), V05, V07, V10, V12 and V13. Prior to enrollment, patients had been given standard therapy consisting of radiotherapy alone, temozolomide alone, or radiochemotherapy with temozolomide, with the combination given to most patients. Longitudinal TCRB deep sequencing was done for 25 to 30 treated patients, wherever samples were available for exploratory analyses. Overall study outcomes, separate from this receptor: Pseudoprogression seemed to be unrelated to changes in the top peripheral T cell clonotypes found by TCRB sequencing. It was noted by the authors that analyses of patient blood samples could not be reproduced owing to sample limitations. Selection of PBMC samples for TCRB deep sequencing was based on availability. Immune responses induced by the vaccine were seen in approximately 92% of patients across multiple MHC alleles.

This sample's time point label indicates: baseline, week 1 (first vaccination visit). The treatment or condition label on this specimen signifies: pre-vaccination baseline after standard-of-care therapy. Donors had newly diagnosed WHO grade 3 or 4 IDH1-mutant astrocytomas with loss of nuclear ATRX. The samples were drawn from NOA16, a multicentre, single-arm, open-label phase I trial in Germany that tested a mutant IDH1 peptide vaccine in humans for the first time. Visit V03 blood draws served as the baseline sample for immunogenicity testing. The DNeasy Blood and Tissue Kit was used to extract genomic DNA from EDTA blood for TCRB sequencing. Library preparation employed the immunoSEQ multiplex PCR assay. Rearranged TCR beta chain sequences were amplified using the hsTCRB Kit according to the manufacturer's protocol. Sequencing of TCRB libraries was carried out on an Illumina MiSeq. The authors' analysis ran thus. Demultiplexing, trimming and gene mapping were performed with the kit vendor's proprietary platform. This immuneACCESS table, as held by TCRdb, lists in-frame sequences with V and J called but not all clones. Of the missing ones, under half trace to an unresolved V gene in checked studies; the others have no known cause. Clone size and the V and J calls come from that table; the DNA yielded D and trimming. This sample is represented by approximately 19,000 clones; under 85% of them were singletons. The ten largest clones take up approximately 5% of the sample.

CDR1 and CDR2 are drawn from the germline V gene (reference sequence): LNHDA, SQIVND. The junction carries 9 bases between V and J, which are trimmed by 2 bases and 5 bases respectively. The CDR3, from cysteine to phenylalanine, totals 13 residues. The only DNA kept is the CDR3, 39 bases in frame from the first base. As regards this clone: Its target antigen remains unknown. No much larger clone is present one base from it, and per-base qualities are unavailable.

The material sequenced was PBMCs, taken from a glioma patient treated with radiotherapy, temozolomide or both. This TCR was recovered from a man between 35 and 55 years old with glioma. Rearrangement joined TRBV19 to TRBJ2-5, with no confidently assigned D gene. The CDR3 corresponds to CASSILKAETQYF. The nucleotide sequence reads as follows: TGTGCCAGTAGTATACTTAAAGCGGAGACCCAGTACTTC.